These T cell receptor beta chains were read from a single sample in a study of T-cell reconstitution after alpha-beta-depleted transplantation in children. TCRdb re-analysed the PCR reads in MiXCR, keeping a single row per CDR3 protein. The sample lists hundreds of thousands of distinct CDR3 sequences; 13% were seen once. Material: PBMCs, mostly from graft donor cells, obtained 360 days after TCRalphabeta/CD19-depleted stem cell transplant. All receptors come from a male patient younger than 18 who had a stem cell transplant for acute myeloid leukemia, so the T cells may come from the graft donor. CDR3s include the opening cysteine and the closing phenylalanine or tryptophan. D genes are given only for firm matches. The size field is filled for only some rows; it gives once, few, many or a size class.

>many|TRBJ2-7|TRBD1|TRBV28
CASSPETGGADEQYF
TGTGCCAGCAGTCCAGAGACAGGGGGCGCGGACGAGCAGTACTTC
>many|TRBJ2-1|.|TRBV5-1
CASSLGGGQYNEQFF
TGCGCCAGCAGCTTAGGGGGAGGTCAATACAATGAGCAGTTCTTC
>.|TRBJ2-7|TRBD2|TRBV4-2
CASSQDLLAASYEQYF
TGTGCCAGCAGCCAAGATTTACTAGCGGCCTCCTACGAGCAGTACTTC
>many|TRBJ2-2|TRBD1|TRBV6-2/TRBV6-3
CASTPSRDSWGPGTGELFF
TGTGCCAGCACCCCTAGTCGGGACAGCTGGGGACCGGGGACCGGGGAGCTGTTTTTT
>few|TRBJ2-3|.|TRBV7-6
CASSSRVDSTDTQYF
TGTGCCAGCAGCTCCAGGGTGGATAGCACAGATACGCAGTATTTT
>few|TRBJ2-7|TRBD2|TRBV12-3/TRBV12-4
CASTRGGGRREQYF
TGTGCCAGCACCCGTGGGGGAGGGCGACGGGAGCAGTACTTC
>many|TRBJ1-2|.|TRBV30
CAWSDNNYGYTF
TGTGCCTGGAGTGACAATAACTATGGCTACACCTTC
>few|TRBJ2-1|TRBD2|TRBV20-1
CSATGLRGGLADNEQFF
TGCAGTGCTACTGGACTCCGAGGGGGACTAGCGGACAATGAGCAGTTCTTC
>many|TRBJ2-3|.|TRBV29-1
CSVLTGTDTQYF
TGCAGCGTCCTGACAGGCACAGATACGCAGTATTTT
>.|TRBJ2-7|TRBD1|TRBV18
CASSPPDRDPYEQYF
TGTGCCAGCTCTCCCCCAGACAGGGACCCCTACGAGCAGTACTTC
>.|TRBJ2-3|.|TRBV9
CASSVMVGGTDTQYF
TGTGCCAGCAGCGTAATGGTGGGGGGCACAGATACGCAGTATTTT
>few|TRBJ2-3|.|TRBV11-3
CASSLDPGLKSTDTQYF
TGTGCCAGCAGCTTAGATCCAGGTCTCAAGAGCACAGATACGCAGTATTTT